This TCR beta chain comes out of a study of cytomegalovirus exposure and HLA in healthy donors. V shed 6 bases and J 0 bases; nucleotides not matched to a gene: 5. The germline V gene encodes CDR1 SGHNT and CDR2 YYREEE (reference sequence). The length of the CDR3 is 15 residues. Vbeta (60) and Jbeta (13) primers were used in the PCR. The method was immunoSEQ multiplex PCR; TCRdb's version includes in-frame clones alone and lacks a portion of them. The data show roughly 160,000 clones, about 75% seen once. Regarding donors, all were healthy bone marrow donors. This clone was seen only once. Its specificity is not known. Overall study findings and caveats: Later analysis associated a missense DCLRE1C variant with TCR beta V- and J-gene trimming.

This chain uses TRBV5-4 with TRBJ2-2; 7 bases align to TRBD1. Sequencing used PBMCs. The receptor was derived from a female donor in good health and CMV-seronegative. DNA for the CDR3: TGTGCCAGCACCGAGGGACAGACGAACACCGGGGAGCTGTTTTTT. This gives the protein CASTEGQTNTGELFF. The full variable domain, in which reference TRBV5-4 and TRBJ2-2 provide the parts outside the CDR3, is ETGVTQSPTHLIKTRGQQVTLRCSSQSGHNTVSWYQQALGQGPQFIFQYYREEENGRGNFPPRFSGLQFPNYSSELNVNALELDDSALYLCASTEGQTNTGELFFGEGSRLTVL.